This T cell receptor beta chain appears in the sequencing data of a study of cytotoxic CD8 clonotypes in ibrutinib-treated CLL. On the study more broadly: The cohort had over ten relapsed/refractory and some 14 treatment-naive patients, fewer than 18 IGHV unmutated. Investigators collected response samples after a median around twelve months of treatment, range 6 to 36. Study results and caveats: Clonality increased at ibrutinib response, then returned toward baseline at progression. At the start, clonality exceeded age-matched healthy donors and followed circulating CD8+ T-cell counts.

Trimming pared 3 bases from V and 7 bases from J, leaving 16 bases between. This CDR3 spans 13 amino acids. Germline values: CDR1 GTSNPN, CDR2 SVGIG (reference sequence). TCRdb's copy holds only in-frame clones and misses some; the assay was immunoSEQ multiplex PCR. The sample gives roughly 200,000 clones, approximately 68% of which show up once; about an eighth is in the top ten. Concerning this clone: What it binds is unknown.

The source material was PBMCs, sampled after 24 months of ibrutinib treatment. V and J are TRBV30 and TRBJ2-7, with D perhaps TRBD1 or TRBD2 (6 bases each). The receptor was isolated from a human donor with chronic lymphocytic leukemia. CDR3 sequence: CAWSPGVRGEQYF. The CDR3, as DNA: TGTGCCTGGAGCCCAGGGGTCCGGGGGGAGCAGTACTTC.